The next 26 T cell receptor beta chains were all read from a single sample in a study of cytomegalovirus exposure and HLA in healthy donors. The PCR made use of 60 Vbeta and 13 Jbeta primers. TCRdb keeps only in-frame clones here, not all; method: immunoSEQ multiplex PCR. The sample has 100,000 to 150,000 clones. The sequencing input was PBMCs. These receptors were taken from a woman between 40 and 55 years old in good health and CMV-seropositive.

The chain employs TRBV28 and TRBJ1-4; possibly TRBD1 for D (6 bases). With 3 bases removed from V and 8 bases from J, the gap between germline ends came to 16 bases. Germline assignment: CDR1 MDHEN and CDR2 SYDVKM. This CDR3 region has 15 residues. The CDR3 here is CASSLVTGLYEKLFF. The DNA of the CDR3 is TGTGCCAGCAGTTTGGTTACAGGGCTTTACGAAAAACTGTTTTTT.

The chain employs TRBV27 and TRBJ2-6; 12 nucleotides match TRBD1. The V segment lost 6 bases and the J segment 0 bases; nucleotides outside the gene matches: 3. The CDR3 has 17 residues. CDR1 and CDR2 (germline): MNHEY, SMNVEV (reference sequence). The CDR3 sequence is CASRVGQGASGANVLTF. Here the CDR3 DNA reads TGTGCCAGCAGAGTGGGACAGGGGGCCTCTGGGGCCAACGTCCTGACTTTC.

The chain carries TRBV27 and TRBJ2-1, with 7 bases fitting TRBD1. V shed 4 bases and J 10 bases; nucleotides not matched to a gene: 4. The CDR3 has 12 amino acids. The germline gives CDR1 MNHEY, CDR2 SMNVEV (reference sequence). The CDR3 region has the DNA TGTGCCAGCAGTTCCTACAGGGGAGAGCAGTTCTTC. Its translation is CASSSYRGEQFF.

DNA for the CDR3: TGTGCCAGCAGTCCCGCGGGCCGCCGGGGGGCCTACAATGAGCAGTTCTTC. This encodes CASSPAGRRGAYNEQFF. J is TRBJ2-1 and V is TRBV28; 7 bases are shared with TRBD2. Losses at the gene ends were 5 bases for V and 2 bases for J; bases not matched to a gene: 12. Germline-derived CDR1 and CDR2 are MDHEN and SYDVKM. This CDR3 comprises 17 residues.

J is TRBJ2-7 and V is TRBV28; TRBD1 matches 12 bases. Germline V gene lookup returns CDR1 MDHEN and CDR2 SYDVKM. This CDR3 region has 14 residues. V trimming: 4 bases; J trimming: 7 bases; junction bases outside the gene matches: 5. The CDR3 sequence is CASSSGQGALEQYF. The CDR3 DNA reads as TGTGCCAGCAGTTCGGGACAGGGGGCCTTAGAGCAGTACTTC.

The CDR3 spells CASRKTGGPNNEQFF. CDR3 DNA: TGTGCCAGCAGGAAAACAGGGGGCCCAAACAATGAGCAGTTCTTC. This chain connects TRBV2 to TRBJ2-1; 9 bases line up with TRBD1. The CDR3 extends over 15 amino acids. CDR1 is SNHLY, CDR2 FYNNEI, per germline. The V and J ends lost 6 bases and 5 bases, in that order; junction bases with no gene match: 8.

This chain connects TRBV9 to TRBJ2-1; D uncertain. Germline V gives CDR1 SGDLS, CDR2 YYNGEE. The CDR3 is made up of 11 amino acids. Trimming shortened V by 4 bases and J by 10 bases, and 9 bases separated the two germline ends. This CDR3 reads CASSLTGEQFF. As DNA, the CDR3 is TGTGCCAGCAGCCTCACCGGGGAGCAGTTCTTC.

The CDR3 reads CASSSAFFSFDREHYEQYF. CDR3 in DNA: TGTGCCAGCAGTTCGGCCTTTTTCAGTTTCGACAGGGAACACTACGAGCAGTACTTC. The chain recombines TRBV28 with TRBJ2-7, with TRBD1 matching over 7 bases. The CDR3 has 19 residues. Germline V CDR1 and CDR2: MDHEN, SYDVKM. J was trimmed by 3 bases and V by 4 bases; bases with no gene match: 21.

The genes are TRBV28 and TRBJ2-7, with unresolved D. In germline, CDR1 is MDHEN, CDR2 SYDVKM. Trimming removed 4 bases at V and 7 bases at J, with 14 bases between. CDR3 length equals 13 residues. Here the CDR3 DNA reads TGTGCCAGCAGTTCTCCGTCGCAACGGGAGCAGTACTTC. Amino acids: CASSSPSQREQYF. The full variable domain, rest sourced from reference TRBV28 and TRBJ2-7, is DVKVTQSSRYLVKRTGEKVFLECVQDMDHENMFWYRQDPGLGLRLIYFSYDVKMKEKGDIPEGYSVSREKKERFSLILESASTNQTSMYLCASSSPSQREQYFGPGTRLTVT.

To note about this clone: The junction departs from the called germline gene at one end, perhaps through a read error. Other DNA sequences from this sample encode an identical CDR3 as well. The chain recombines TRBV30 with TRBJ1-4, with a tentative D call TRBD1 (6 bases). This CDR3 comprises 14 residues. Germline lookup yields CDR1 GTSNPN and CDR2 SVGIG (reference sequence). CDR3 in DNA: TGCGCCTGGAGTCAGGGGTCAACTAATGAAAAACTGTTTTTT. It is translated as CAWSQGSTNEKLFF.

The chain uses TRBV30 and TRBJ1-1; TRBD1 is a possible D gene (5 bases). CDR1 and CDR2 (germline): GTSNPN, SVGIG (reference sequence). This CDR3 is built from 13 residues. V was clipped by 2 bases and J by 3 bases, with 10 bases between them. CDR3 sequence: CAWSPGWDTEAFF. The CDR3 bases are TGTGCCTGGAGTCCAGGGTGGGACACTGAAGCTTTCTTT. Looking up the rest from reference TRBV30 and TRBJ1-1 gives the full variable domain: SQTIHQWPATLVQPVGSPLSLECTVEGTSNPNLYWYRQAAGRGLQLLFYSVGIGQISSEVPQNLSASRPQDRQFILSSKKLLLSDSGFYLCAWSPGWDTEAFFGQGTRLTVV.

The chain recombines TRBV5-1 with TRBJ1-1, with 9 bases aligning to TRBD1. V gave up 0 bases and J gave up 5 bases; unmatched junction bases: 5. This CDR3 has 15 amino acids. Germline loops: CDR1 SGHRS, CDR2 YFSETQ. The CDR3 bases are TGCGCCAGCAGCTTGGATCCGGGACAGGGTACTGAAGCTTTCTTT. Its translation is CASSLDPGQGTEAFF.

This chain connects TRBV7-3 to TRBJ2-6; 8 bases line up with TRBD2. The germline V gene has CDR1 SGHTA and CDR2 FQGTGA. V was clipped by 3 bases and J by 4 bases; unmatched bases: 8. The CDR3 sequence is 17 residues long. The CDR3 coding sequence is TGTGCCAGCAGCTTGAGCGGGAGCCCCATCGGGGCCAACGTCCTGACTTTC. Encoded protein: CASSLSGSPIGANVLTF.

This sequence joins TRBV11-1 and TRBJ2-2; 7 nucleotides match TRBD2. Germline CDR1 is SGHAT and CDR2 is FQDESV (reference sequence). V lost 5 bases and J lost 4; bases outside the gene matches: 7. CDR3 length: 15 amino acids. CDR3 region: CASSLGGMGTGELFF. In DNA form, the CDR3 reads TGTGCCAGCAGCCTGGGAGGGATGGGCACCGGGGAGCTGTTTTTT.

This CDR3 reads CATRTGTTNTGELFF. CDR3 DNA sequence: TGTGCCACCCGAACCGGGACAACGAACACCGGGGAGCTGTTTTTT. J is TRBJ2-2 and V is TRBV6-5, with TRBD1 as a possible D gene (6 bases). The CDR3 runs to 15 residues. Germline CDR1 and CDR2: MNHEY and SVGAGI. Trimming left V 10 bases short and J 0 bases short, with 15 bases between.

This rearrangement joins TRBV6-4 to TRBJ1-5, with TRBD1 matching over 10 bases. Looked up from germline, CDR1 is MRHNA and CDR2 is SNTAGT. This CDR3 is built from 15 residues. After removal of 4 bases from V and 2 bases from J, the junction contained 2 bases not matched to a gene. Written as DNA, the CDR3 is TGTGCCAGCAGTGCGGGGACAGGGGGCAATCAGCCCCAGCATTTT. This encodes CASSAGTGGNQPQHF.

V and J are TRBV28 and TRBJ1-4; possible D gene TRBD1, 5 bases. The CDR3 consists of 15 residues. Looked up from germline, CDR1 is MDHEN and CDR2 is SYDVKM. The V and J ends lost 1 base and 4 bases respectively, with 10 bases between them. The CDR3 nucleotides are TGTGCCAGCAGTTTATTGGGGGAGGATAATGAAAAACTGTTTTTT. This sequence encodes CASSLLGEDNEKLFF.

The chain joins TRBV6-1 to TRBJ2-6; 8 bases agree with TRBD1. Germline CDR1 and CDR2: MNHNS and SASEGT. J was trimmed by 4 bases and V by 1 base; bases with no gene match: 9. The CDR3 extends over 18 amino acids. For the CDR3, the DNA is TGTGCCAGCAGTGAAGGGCGGATGGGACAGGCCGGGGCCAACGTCCTGACTTTC. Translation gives CASSEGRMGQAGANVLTF.

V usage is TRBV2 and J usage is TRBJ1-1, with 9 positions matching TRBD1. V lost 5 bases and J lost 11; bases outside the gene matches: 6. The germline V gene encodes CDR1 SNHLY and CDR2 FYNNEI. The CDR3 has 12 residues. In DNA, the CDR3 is TGTGCCAGCAGTTTCGGACAGGGGCACGCTTTCTTT. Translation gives CASSFGQGHAFF.

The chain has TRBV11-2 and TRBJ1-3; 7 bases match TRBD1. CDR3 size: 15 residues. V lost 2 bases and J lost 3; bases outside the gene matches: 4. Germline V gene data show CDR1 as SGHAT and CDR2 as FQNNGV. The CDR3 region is CASSLSWDSGNTIYF. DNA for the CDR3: TGTGCCAGCAGCTTAAGCTGGGACAGTGGAAACACCATATATTTT.

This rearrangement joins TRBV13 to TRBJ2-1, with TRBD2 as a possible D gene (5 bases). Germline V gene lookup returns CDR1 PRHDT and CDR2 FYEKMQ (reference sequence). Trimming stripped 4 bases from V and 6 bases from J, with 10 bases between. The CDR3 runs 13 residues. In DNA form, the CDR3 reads TGTGCCAGCAGCTCGTCCCGGGGCAATGAGCAGTTCTTC. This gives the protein CASSSSRGNEQFF.

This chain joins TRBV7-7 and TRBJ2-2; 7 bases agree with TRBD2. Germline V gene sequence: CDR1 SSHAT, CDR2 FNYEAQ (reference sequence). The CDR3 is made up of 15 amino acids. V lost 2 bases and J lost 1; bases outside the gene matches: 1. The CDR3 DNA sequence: TGTGCCAGCAGCTTAACGGGAGGGAACACCGGGGAGCTGTTTTTT. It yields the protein CASSLTGGNTGELFF.

The CDR3 sequence is CSVALAGYQETQYF. Written as DNA, the CDR3 is TGCAGCGTAGCACTAGCGGGCTACCAAGAGACCCAGTACTTC. The rearrangement uses TRBV29-1 and TRBJ2-5, with 9 bases that match TRBD2. The length of the CDR3 is 14 residues. Losses at the gene ends were 6 bases for V and 0 bases for J; bases not matched to a gene: 5. Germline assignment: CDR1 SQVTM and CDR2 ANQGSEA.

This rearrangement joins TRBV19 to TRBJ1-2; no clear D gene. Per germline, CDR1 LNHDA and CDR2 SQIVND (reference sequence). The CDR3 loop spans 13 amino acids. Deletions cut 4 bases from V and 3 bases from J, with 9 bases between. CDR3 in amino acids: CASSTDADYGYTF. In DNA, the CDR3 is TGTGCCAGTAGTACTGACGCGGACTATGGCTACACCTTC.

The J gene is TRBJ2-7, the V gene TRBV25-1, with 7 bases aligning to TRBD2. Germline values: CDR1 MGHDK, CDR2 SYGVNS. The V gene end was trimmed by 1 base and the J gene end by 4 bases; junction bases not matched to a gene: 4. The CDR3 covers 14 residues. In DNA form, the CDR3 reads TGTGCCAGCAGTGAATCGGTGCGGGGGTACGAGCAGTACTTC. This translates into CASSESVRGYEQYF.

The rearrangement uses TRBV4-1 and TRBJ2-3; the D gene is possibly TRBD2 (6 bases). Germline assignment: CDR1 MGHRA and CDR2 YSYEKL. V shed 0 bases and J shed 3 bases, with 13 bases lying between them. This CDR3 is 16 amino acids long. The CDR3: CASSQDGPGTTDTQYF. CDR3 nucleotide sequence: TGCGCCAGCAGCCAAGATGGCCCGGGGACTACAGATACGCAGTATTTT.